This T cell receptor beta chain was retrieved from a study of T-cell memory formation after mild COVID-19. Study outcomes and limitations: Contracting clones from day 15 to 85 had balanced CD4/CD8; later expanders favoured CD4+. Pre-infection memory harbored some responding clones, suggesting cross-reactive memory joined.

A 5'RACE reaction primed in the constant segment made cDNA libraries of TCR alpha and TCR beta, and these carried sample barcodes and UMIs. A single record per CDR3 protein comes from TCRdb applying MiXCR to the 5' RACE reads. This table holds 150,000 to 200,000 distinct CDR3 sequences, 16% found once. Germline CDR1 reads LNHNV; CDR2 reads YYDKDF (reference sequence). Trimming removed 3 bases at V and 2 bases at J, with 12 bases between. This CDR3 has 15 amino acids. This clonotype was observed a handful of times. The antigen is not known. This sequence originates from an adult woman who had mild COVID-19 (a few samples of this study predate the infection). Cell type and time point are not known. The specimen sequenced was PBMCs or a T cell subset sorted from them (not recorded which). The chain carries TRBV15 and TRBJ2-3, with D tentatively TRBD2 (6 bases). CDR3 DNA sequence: TGTGCCACCAGCAGGGGTGGGGGACTCACAGATACGCAGTATTTT. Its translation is CATSRGGGLTDTQYF.